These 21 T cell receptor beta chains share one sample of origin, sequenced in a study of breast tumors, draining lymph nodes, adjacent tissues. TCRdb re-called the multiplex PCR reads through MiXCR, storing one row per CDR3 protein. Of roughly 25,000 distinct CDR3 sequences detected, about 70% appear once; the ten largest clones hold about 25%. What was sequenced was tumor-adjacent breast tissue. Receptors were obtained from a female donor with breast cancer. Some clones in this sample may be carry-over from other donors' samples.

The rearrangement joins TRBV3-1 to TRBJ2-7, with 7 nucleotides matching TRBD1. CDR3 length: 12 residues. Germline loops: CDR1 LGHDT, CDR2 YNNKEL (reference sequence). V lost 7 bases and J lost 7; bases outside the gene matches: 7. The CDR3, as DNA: TGTGCCAGCACCCAGGGGGTGGGGGAGCAGTACTTC. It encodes CASTQGVGEQYF.

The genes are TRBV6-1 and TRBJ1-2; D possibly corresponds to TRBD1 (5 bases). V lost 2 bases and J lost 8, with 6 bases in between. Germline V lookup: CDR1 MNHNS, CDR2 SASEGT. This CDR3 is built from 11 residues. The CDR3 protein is CASSERGGYTF. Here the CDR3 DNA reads TGTGCCAGCAGTGAAAGGGGCGGCTACACCTTC.

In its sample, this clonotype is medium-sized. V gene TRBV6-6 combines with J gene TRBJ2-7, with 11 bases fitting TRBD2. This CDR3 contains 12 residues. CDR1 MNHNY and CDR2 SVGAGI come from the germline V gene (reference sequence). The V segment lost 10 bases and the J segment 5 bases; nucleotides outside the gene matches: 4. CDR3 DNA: TGTGCCACACTAGCGGGAGACCACGAGCAGTACTTC. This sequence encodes CATLAGDHEQYF.

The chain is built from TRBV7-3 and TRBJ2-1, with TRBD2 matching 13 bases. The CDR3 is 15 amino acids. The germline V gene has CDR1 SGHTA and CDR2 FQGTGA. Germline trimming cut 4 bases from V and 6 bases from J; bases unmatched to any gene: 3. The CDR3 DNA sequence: TGTGCCAGCAGCTCCGGACTAGCGGGAGCCAATGAGCAGTTCTTC. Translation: CASSSGLAGANEQFF. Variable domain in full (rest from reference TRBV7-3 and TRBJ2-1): GAGVSQTPSNKVTEKGKYVELRCDPISGHTALYWYRQSLGQGPEFLIYFQGTGAADDSGLPNDRFFAVRPEGSVSTLKIQRTERGDSAVYLCASSSGLAGANEQFFGPGTRLTVL.

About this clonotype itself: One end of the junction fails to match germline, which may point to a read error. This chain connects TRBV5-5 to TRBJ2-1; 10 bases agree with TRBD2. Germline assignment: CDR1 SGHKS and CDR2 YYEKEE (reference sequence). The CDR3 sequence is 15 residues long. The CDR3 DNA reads TGTGCCCGCAGCCCAGGACTAGCGGACTACAATGAGCAGTTCTTC. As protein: CARSPGLADYNEQFF.

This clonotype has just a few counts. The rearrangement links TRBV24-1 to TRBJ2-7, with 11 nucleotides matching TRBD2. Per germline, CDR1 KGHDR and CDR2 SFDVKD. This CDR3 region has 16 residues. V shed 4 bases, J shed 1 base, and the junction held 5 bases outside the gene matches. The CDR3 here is CATSDSTSGSSYEQYF. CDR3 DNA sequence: TGTGCCACCAGTGACTCCACTAGCGGGAGTTCCTACGAGCAGTACTTC.

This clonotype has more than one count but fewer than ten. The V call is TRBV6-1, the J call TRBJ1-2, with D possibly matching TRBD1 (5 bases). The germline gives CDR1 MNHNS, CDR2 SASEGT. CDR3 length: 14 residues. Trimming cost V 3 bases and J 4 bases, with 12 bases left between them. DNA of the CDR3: TGTGCCAGCAGTGAGAGGGACGGATCCTATGGCTACACCTTC. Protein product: CASSERDGSYGYTF.

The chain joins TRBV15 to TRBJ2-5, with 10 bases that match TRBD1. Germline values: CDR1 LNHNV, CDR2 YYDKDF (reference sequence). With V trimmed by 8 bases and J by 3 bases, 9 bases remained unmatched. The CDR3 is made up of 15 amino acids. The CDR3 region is CATRDRGLGEETQYF. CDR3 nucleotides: TGTGCCACCCGGGACAGGGGACTAGGGGAAGAGACCCAGTACTTC.

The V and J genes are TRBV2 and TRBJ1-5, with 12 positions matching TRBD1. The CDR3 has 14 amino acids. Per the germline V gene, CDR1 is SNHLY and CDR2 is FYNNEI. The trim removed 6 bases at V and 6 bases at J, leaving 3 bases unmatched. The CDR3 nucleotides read TGTGCCAGCAGCCGGGACAGGGGGCGTCAGCCCCAGCATTTT. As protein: CASSRDRGRQPQHF.

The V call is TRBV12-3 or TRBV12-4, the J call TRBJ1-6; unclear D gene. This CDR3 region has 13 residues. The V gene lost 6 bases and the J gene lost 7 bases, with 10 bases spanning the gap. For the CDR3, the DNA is TGTGCCAGCAGACCTATAGGAAATTCACCCCTCCACTTT. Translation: CASRPIGNSPLHF.

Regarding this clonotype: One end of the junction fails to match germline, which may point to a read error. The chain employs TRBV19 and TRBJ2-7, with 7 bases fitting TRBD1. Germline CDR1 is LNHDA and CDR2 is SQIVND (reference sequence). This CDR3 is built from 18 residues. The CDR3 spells CASRDHLRGSVFKYEQCF. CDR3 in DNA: TGTGCCAGTAGGGATCACCTCAGGGGGTCTGTTTTTAAGTACGAGCAGTGCTTC. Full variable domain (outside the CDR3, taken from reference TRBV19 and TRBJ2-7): DGGITQSPKYLFRKEGQNVTLSCEQNLNHDAMYWYRQDPGQGLRLIYYSQIVNDFQKGDIAEGYSVSREKKESFPLTVTSAQKNPTAFYLCASRDHLRGSVFKYEQCFGPGTRLTVT.

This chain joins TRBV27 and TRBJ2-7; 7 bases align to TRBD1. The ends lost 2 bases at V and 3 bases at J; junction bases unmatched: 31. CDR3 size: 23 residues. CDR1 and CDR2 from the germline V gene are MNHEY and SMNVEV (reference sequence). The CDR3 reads CASSLPTLGDPKPGTEPHYEQYF. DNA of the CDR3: TGTGCCAGCAGTTTACCAACTCTCGGGGACCCTAAACCCGGGACAGAACCCCACTACGAGCAGTACTTC.

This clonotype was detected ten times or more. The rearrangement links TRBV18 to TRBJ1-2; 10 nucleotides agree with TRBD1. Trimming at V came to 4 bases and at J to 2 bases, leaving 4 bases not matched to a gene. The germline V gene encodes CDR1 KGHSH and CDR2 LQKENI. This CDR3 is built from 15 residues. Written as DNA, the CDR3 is TGTGCCAGCTCACGCGGACAGGGGGGGAACTATGGCTACACCTTC. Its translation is CASSRGQGGNYGYTF.

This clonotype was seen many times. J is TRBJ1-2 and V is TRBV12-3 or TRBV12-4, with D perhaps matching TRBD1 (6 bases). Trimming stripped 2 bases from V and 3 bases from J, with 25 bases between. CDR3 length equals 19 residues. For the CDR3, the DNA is TGTGCCAGCAGTTTACGGGGGCCTTCGGTTCGATTTCTTGACTATGGCTACACCTTC. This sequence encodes CASSLRGPSVRFLDYGYTF.

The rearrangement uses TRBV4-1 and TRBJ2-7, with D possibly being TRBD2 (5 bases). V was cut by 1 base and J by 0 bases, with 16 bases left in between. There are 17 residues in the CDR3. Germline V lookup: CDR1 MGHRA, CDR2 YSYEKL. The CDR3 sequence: CASSQGRRGNPSYEQYF. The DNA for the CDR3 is TGCGCCAGCAGCCAAGGCCGTCGAGGGAACCCCTCCTACGAGCAGTACTTC.

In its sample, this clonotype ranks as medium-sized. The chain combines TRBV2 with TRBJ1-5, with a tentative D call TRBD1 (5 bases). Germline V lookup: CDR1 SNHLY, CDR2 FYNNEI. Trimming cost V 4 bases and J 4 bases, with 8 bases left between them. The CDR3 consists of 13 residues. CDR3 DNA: TGTGCCAGCAGTGCGTACAGGAATCAGCCCCAGCATTTT. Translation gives CASSAYRNQPQHF.

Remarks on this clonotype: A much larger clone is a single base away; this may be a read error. This CDR3 is CAWSLSGTGATLGYTF. CDR3 bases: TGTGCCTGGAGTCTTTCGGGGACAGGGGCTACTCTCGGCTACACCTTC. The chain combines TRBV30 with TRBJ1-2; 10 bases line up with TRBD1. Germline V gives CDR1 GTSNPN, CDR2 SVGIG (reference sequence). J gave up 8 bases and V 2 bases, and 14 bases lay outside the gene matches. This CDR3 is built from 16 residues. The whole variable domain, remainder taken from reference TRBV30 and TRBJ1-2, is SQTIHQWPATLVQPVGSPLSLECTVEGTSNPNLYWYRQAAGRGLQLLFYSVGIGQISSEVPQNLSASRPQDRQFILSSKKLLLSDSGFYLCAWSLSGTGATLGYTFGSGTRLTVV.

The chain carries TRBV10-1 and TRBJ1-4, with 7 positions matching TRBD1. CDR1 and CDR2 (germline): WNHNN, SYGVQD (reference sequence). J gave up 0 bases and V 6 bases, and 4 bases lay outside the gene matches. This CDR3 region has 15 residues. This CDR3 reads CASSPGGATNEKLFF. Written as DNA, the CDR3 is TGCGCCAGCAGCCCAGGGGGTGCAACTAATGAAAAACTGTTTTTT.

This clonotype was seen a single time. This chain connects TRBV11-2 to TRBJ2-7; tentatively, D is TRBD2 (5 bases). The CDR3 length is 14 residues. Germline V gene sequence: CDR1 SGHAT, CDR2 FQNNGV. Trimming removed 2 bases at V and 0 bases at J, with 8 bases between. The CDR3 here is CASSLSGSSYEQYF. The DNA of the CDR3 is TGTGCCAGCAGCTTAAGTGGGAGCTCCTACGAGCAGTACTTC.

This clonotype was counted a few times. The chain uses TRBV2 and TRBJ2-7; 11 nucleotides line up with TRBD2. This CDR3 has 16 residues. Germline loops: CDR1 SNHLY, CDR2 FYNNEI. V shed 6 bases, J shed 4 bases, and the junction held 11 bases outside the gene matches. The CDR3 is CASRVEQTSGKYEQYF. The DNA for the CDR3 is TGTGCCAGCAGAGTGGAGCAGACTAGCGGGAAGTACGAGCAGTACTTC.

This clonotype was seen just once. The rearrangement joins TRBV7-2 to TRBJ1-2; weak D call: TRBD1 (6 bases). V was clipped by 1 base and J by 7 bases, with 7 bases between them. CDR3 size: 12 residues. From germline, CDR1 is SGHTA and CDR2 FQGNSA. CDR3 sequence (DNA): TGTGCCAGCAGCTTAGTAGGGGGTGGCTACACCTTC. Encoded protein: CASSLVGGGYTF.